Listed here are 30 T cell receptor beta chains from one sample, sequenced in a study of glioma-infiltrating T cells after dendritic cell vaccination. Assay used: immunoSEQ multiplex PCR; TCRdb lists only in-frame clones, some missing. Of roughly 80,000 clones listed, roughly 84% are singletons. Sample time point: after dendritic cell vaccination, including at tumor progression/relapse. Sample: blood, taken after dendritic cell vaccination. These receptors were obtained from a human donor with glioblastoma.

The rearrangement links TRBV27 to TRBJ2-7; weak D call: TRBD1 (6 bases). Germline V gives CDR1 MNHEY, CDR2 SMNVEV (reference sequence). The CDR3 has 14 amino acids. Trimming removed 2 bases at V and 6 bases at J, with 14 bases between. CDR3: CASSLPPGVGEQYF. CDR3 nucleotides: TGTGCCAGCAGTTTACCTCCAGGGGTGGGCGAGCAGTACTTC.

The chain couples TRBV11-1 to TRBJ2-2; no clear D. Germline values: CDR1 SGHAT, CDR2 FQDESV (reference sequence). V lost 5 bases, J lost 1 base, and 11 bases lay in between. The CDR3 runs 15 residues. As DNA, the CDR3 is TGTGCCAGCAGCCCTGACTGGATGAACACCGGGGAGCTGTTTTTT. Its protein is CASSPDWMNTGELFF.

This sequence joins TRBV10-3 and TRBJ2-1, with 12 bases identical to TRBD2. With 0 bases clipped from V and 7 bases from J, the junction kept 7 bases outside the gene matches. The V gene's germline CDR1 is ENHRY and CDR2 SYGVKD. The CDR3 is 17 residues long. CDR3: CAISESTTSGRGNEQFF. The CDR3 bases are TGTGCCATCAGTGAGTCGACGACTAGCGGGAGAGGGAATGAGCAGTTCTTC.

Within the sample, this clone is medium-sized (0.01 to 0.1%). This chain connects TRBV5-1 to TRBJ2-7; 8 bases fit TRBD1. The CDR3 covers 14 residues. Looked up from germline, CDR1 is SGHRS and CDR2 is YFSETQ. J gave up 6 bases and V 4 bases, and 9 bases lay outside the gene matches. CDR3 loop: CASSLSGQGTEQYF. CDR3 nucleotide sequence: TGCGCCAGCAGCCTGAGTGGACAGGGTACCGAGCAGTACTTC.

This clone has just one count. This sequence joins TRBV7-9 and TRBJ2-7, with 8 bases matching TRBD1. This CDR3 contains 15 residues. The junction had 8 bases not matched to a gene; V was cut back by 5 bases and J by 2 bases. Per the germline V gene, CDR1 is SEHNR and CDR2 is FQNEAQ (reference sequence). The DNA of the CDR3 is TGTGCCAGCAGCCGTGCCGGGACAGGTCCCTACGAGCAGTACTTC. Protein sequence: CASSRAGTGPYEQYF.

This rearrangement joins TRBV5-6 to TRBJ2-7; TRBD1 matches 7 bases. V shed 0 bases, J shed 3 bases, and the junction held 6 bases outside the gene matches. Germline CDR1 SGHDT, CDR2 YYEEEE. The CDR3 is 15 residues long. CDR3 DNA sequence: TGTGCCAGCAGCTTGGTCGGACAGGCTTACTACGAGCAGTACTTC. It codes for CASSLVGQAYYEQYF.

The CDR3 DNA is TGTGCCAGCAGCGTAGCCCTGGACAGGGGGCAGGAAAAACTGTTTTTT. Translated, it gives CASSVALDRGQEKLFF. V usage is TRBV9 and J usage is TRBJ1-4; 11 bases agree with TRBD1. The CDR3 is made up of 16 amino acids. Germline CDR1 reads SGDLS; CDR2 reads YYNGEE. The V and J ends lost 0 bases and 8 bases, in that order; junction bases with no gene match: 6.

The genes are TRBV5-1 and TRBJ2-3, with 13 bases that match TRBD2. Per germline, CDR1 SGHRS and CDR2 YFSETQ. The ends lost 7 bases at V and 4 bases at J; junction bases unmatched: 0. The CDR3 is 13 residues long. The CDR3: CASGTSGADTQYF. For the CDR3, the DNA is TGCGCCAGCGGGACTAGCGGGGCAGATACGCAGTATTTT.

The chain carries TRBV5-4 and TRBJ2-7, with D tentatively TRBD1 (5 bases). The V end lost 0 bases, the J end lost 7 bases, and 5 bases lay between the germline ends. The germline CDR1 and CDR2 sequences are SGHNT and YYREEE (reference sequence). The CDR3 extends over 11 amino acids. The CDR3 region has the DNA TGTGCCAGCAGCTTGGAGGGGGAGCAGTACTTC. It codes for CASSLEGEQYF.

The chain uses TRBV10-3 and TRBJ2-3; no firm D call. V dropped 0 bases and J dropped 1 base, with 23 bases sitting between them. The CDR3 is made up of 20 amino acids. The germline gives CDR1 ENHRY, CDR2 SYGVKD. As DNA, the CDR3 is TGTGCCATCAGTGAGTCGAAACCCTGGCTAGTGCTAGTTGGCACAGATACGCAGTATTTT. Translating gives CAISESKPWLVLVGTDTQYF.

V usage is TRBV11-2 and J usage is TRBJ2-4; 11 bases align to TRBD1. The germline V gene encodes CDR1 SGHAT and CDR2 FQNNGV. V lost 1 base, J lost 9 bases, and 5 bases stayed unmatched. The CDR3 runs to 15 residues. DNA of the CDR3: TGTGCCAGCAGCTTAGGGGGACAGGGGGATAGCATTCAGTACTTC. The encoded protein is CASSLGGQGDSIQYF.

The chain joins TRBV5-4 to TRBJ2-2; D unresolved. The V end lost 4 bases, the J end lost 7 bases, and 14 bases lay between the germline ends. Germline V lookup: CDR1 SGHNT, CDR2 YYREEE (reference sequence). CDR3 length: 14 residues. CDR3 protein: CASSPRRGGGELFF. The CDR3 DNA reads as TGTGCCAGCAGCCCTAGGAGAGGCGGCGGGGAGCTGTTTTTT.

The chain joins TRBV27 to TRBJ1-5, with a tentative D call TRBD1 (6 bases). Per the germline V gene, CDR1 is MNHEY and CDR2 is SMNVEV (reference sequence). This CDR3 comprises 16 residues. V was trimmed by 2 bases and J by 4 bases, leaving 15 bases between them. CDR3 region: CASSLVRTGPNQPQHF. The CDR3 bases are TGTGCCAGCAGTTTAGTTAGAACAGGGCCGAATCAGCCCCAGCATTTT.

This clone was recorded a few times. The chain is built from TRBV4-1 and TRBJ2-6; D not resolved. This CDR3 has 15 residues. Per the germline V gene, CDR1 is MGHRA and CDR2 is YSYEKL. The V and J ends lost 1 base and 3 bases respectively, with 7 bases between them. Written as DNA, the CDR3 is TGCGCCAGCAGCCAAGGTCAGAATGGGGCCAACGTCCTGACTTTC. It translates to CASSQGQNGANVLTF.

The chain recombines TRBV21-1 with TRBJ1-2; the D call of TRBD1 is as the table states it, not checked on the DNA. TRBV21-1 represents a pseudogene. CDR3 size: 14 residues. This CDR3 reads CASRWDRKNYGYTF. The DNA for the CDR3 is TGTGCCAGCAGGTGGGACAGAAAAAACTATGGCTACACCTTC.

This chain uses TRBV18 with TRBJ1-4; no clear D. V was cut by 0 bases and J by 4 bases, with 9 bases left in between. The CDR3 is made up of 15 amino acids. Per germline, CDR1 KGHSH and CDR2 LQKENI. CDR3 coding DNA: TGTGCCAGCTCACCACCTTCGGGGATTAATGAAAAACTGTTTTTT. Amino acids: CASSPPSGINEKLFF.

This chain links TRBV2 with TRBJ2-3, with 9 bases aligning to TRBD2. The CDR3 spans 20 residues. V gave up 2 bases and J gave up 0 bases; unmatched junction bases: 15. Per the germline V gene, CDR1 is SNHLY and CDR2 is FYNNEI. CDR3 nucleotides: TGTGCCAGCAGTGAAAGGCCACCAGCGGGGGGACGATCTAGCACAGATACGCAGTATTTT. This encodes CASSERPPAGGRSSTDTQYF.

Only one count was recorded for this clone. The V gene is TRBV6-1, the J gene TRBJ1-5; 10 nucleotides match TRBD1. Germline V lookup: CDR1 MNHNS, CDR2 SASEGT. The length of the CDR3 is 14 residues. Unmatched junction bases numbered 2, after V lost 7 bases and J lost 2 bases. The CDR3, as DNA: TGTGCCAGCATAGGGACAGGGGGCAATCAGCCCCAGCATTTT. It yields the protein CASIGTGGNQPQHF.

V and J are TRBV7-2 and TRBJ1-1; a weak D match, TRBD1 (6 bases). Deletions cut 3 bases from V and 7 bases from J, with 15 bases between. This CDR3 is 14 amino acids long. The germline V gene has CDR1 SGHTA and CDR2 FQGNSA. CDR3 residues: CASSFQQGLSEAFF. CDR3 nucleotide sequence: TGTGCCAGCAGCTTCCAACAGGGCCTCAGTGAAGCTTTCTTT.

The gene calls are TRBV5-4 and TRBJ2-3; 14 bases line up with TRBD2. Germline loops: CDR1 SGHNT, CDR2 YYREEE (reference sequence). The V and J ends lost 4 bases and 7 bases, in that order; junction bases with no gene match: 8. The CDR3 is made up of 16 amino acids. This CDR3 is CASSVGLAGGGNTQYF. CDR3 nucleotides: TGTGCCAGCAGCGTCGGACTAGCGGGGGGCGGAAATACGCAGTATTTT.

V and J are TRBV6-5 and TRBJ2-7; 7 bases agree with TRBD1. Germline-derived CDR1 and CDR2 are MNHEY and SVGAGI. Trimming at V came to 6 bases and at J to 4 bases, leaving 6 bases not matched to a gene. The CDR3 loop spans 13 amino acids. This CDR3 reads CASSPGDSYEQYF. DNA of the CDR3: TGTGCCAGCAGCCCCGGGGACAGTTACGAGCAGTACTTC.

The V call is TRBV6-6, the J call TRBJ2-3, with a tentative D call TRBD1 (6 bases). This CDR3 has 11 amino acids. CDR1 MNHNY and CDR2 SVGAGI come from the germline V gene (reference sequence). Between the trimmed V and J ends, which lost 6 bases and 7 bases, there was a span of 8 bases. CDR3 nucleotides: TGTGCCAGCAGAGGGGGACATACGCAGTATTTT. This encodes CASRGGHTQYF.

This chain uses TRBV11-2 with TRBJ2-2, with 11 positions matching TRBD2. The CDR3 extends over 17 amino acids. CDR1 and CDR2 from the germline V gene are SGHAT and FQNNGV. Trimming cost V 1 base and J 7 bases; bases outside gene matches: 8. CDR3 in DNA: TGTGCCAGCAGCTTAGTCCCGACTAGCGGGACTTTCGGGGAGCTGTTTTTT. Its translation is CASSLVPTSGTFGELFF. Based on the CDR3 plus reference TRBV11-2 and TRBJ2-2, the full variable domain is EAGVAQSPRYKIIEKRQSVAFWCNPISGHATLYWYQQILGQGPKLLIQFQNNGVVDDSQLPKDRFSAERLKGVDSTLKIQPAKLEDSAVYLCASSLVPTSGTFGELFFGEGSRLTVL.

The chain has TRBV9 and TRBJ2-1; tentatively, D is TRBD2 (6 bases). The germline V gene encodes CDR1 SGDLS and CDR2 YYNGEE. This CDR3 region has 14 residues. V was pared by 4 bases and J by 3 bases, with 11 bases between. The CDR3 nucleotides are TGTGCCAGCAGCTCTTCGGGAGTCTACAATGAGCAGTTCTTC. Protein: CASSSSGVYNEQFF.

CDR3 coding DNA: TGTGCCAGCAGCTTCTCCGACAGCGGAAACACCATATATTTT. This codes for CASSFSDSGNTIYF. The chain employs TRBV11-2 and TRBJ1-3; tentatively, D is TRBD1 (5 bases). The CDR3 length is 14 residues. V was cut by 3 bases and J by 4 bases, with 10 bases left in between. Germline V CDR1 and CDR2: SGHAT, FQNNGV. Supplemented by reference TRBV11-2 and TRBJ1-3, the full variable domain reads EAGVAQSPRYKIIEKRQSVAFWCNPISGHATLYWYQQILGQGPKLLIQFQNNGVVDDSQLPKDRFSAERLKGVDSTLKIQPAKLEDSAVYLCASSFSDSGNTIYFGEGSWLTVV.

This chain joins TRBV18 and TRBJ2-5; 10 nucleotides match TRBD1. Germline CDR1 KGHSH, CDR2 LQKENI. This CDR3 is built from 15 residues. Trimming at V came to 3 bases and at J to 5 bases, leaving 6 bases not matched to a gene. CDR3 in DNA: TGTGCCAGCTCACCCGACAGGGGGCTTCAGGAGACCCAGTACTTC. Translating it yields CASSPDRGLQETQYF.

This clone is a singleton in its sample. CDR3 coding DNA: TGTGCCAGCAGCTTGGGGAGGGGAATGAACTATGGCTACACCTTC. Its protein is CASSLGRGMNYGYTF. V gene TRBV5-4 combines with J gene TRBJ1-2, with D possibly TRBD1 on 5 matching bases. V was pared by 0 bases and J by 2 bases, with 11 bases between. Germline CDR1 SGHNT, CDR2 YYREEE (reference sequence). The CDR3 totals 15 residues. Drawing the rest from reference TRBV5-4 and TRBJ1-2, the complete variable domain is ETGVTQSPTHLIKTRGQQVTLRCSSQSGHNTVSWYQQALGQGPQFIFQYYREEENGRGNFPPRFSGLQFPNYSSELNVNALELDDSALYLCASSLGRGMNYGYTFGSGTRLTVV.

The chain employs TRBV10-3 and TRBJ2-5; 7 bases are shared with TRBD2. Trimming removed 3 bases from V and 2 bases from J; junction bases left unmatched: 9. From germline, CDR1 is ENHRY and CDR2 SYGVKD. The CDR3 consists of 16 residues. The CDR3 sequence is CAISDTRERGQETQYF. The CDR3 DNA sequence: TGTGCCATCAGTGACACCAGGGAGCGGGGTCAAGAGACCCAGTACTTC.

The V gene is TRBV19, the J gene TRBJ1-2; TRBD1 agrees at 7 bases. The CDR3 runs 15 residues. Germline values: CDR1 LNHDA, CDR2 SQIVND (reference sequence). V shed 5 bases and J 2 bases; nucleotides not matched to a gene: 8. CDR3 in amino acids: CASSPVTGRNYGYTF. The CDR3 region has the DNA TGTGCCAGTAGTCCCGTGACAGGGAGGAACTATGGCTACACCTTC.

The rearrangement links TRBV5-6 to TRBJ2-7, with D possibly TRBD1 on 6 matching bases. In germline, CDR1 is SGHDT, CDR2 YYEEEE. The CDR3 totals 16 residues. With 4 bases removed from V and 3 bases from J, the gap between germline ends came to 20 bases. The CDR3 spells CASSGSGDTIFYEQYF. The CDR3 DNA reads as TGTGCCAGCAGCGGGTCTGGGGACACCATTTTCTACGAGCAGTACTTC.